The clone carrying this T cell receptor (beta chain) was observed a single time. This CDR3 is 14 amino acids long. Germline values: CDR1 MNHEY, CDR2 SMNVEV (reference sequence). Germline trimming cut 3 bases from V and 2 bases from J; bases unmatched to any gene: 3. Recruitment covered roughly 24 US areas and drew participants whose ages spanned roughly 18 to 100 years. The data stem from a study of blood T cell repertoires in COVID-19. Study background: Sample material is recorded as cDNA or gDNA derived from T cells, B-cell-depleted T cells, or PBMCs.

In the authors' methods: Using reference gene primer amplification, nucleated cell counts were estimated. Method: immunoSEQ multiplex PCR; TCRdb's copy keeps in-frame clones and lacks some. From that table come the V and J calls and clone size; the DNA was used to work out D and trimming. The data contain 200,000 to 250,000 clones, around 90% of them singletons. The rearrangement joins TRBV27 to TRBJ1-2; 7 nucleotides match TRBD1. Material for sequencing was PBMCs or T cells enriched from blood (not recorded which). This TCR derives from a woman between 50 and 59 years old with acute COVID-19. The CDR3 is CASSFLTGNYGYTF. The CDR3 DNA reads TGTGCCAGCAGTTTTCTGACAGGGAACTATGGCTACACCTTC.